These 20 T cell receptor beta chains were sequenced from one sample in a study of monozygotic twins with inflammatory bowel disease. One entry per CDR3 protein, without DNA, is what TCRdb gives after re-calling the 5' RACE reads. The sample table includes 93,000 or so distinct CDR3 sequences. Sequenced input: blood. The receptors originated from a human donor with ulcerative colitis or Crohn's disease, or a healthy co-twin of an affected twin (not recorded which).

V usage is TRBV12-3 or TRBV12-4 and J usage is TRBJ2-7; TCRdb designates TRBD1, a call that cannot be tested without DNA. This CDR3 contains 15 residues. The CDR3 loop is CASRGHTGNYYEQYF.

The chain employs TRBV6-2 or TRBV6-3 and TRBJ1-2. Per germline, CDR1 MNHEY and CDR2 SVGEGT. This CDR3 is 14 amino acids long. The CDR3 loop reads CASTQIDTDYGYTF.

The chain recombines TRBV7-2 with TRBJ1-2; TCRdb's D call, TRBD1, is unchecked because there is no DNA. This CDR3 has 14 amino acids. CDR1 and CDR2 from the germline V gene are SGHTA and FQGNSA. CDR3 residues: CASSPRQGAYGYTF.

The V call is TRBV6-1, the J call TRBJ2-2; TCRdb's D call of TRBD1 is untestable without DNA. The CDR3 has 14 residues. Per germline, CDR1 MNHNS and CDR2 SASEGT. The CDR3 sequence is CASDRGLNTGELFF.

The V and J genes are TRBV28 and TRBJ2-1; the TCRdb D gene call, TRBD1, has no DNA to confirm it. This CDR3 has 13 residues. Looked up from germline, CDR1 is MDHEN and CDR2 is SYDVKM. This CDR3 reads CASTTQGLNEQFF.

The chain has TRBV20-1 and TRBJ1-5; TCRdb indicates TRBD1, and absent DNA this call remains unverified. Germline V gene lookup returns CDR1 DFQATT and CDR2 SNEGSKA (reference sequence). This CDR3 comprises 14 residues. CDR3: CSARHRGSNQPQHF.

Here the CDR3 reads CAWAGRGSQPQHF. This chain uses TRBV30 with TRBJ1-5. Germline CDR1 GTSNPN, CDR2 SVGIG (reference sequence). The CDR3 is made up of 13 amino acids.

The CDR3 loop reads CASSLGTSSPLHF. The chain carries TRBV7-6 and TRBJ1-6. CDR3 length: 13 residues. Germline-derived CDR1 and CDR2 are SGHVS and FNYEAQ.

This chain joins TRBV11-2 and TRBJ2-5. The CDR3 sequence is 13 residues long. Germline CDR1 and CDR2: SGHAT and FQNNGV. The CDR3 protein is CASSLDSHGTQYF.

The rearrangement joins TRBV5-5 to TRBJ2-1; TCRdb's D call, TRBD2, is unchecked because there is no DNA. The germline V gene encodes CDR1 SGHKS and CDR2 YYEKEE (reference sequence). There are 16 residues in the CDR3. This chain's CDR3 is CASSLGGGPSSNEQFF.

The chain joins TRBV7-7 to TRBJ1-1; TCRdb selects TRBD1, and the lack of DNA leaves this call unchecked. The CDR3 length is 17 residues. Germline CDR1 is SSHAT and CDR2 is FNYEAQ (reference sequence). CDR3 residues: CASSLKDRGVVDTEAFF. The full variable domain, completed using reference TRBV7-7 and TRBJ1-1, is GAGVSQSPRYKVTKRGQDVTLRCDPISSHATLYWYQQALGQGPEFLTYFNYEAQPDKSGLPSDRFSAERPEGSISTLTIQRTEQRDSAMYRCASSLKDRGVVDTEAFFGQGTRLTVV.

This chain links TRBV20-1 with TRBJ2-5; TCRdb proposes TRBD1, but this gene call is untestable without DNA. The length of the CDR3 is 13 residues. Germline lookup yields CDR1 DFQATT and CDR2 SNEGSKA (reference sequence). The CDR3 region is CSVATGPGETQYF.

The chain combines TRBV27 with TRBJ2-1; the D call of TRBD1 rests on TCRdb alone, since no DNA is present to check it. Germline loops: CDR1 MNHEY, CDR2 SMNVEV (reference sequence). CDR3 length equals 13 residues. CDR3 sequence: CASAHPGGNEQFF.

The chain joins TRBV5-1 to TRBJ1-4; TCRdb outputs TRBD1, but without DNA this stays unchecked. The CDR3 length is 14 residues. In germline, CDR1 is SGHRS, CDR2 YFSETQ. CDR3 amino acids: CASSFGGIGEKLFF.

The rearrangement uses TRBV7-8 and TRBJ2-4; TCRdb proposes TRBD1, but this gene call is untestable without DNA. Germline lookup yields CDR1 SGHVS and CDR2 FQNEAQ. This CDR3 is 16 amino acids long. The CDR3 is CASSLGGARDKNIQYF.

V usage is TRBV20-1 and J usage is TRBJ2-1; TCRdb's D call, TRBD1, is unchecked because there is no DNA. This CDR3 spans 14 amino acids. Germline assignment: CDR1 DFQATT and CDR2 SNEGSKA (reference sequence). The CDR3 protein is CSAASQGGYNEQFF.

V is TRBV30 and J is TRBJ2-3. The CDR3 spans 12 residues. CDR1 and CDR2 (germline): GTSNPN, SVGIG (reference sequence). The CDR3 spells CAWSITWNTQYF.

The CDR3 sequence: CASSQDQGVGYGYTF. The V and J genes are TRBV4-3 and TRBJ1-2; the TCRdb D gene call, TRBD1, has no DNA to confirm it. CDR1 and CDR2 from the germline V gene are LGHNA and YSLEER. The CDR3 has 15 residues.

The V gene is TRBV7-2, the J gene TRBJ2-1; the D call of TRBD2 rests on TCRdb alone, since no DNA is present to check it. The CDR3 consists of 13 residues. The germline V gene encodes CDR1 SGHTA and CDR2 FQGNSA. This chain's CDR3 is CATYSGTYNEQFF.

The chain links TRBV5-1 to TRBJ2-2; there is no DNA to check the TCRdb D call of TRBD2. Germline V gives CDR1 SGHRS, CDR2 YFSETQ. This CDR3 is built from 16 residues. CDR3 region: CASSLALAGNTGELFF. The full variable domain, completed using reference TRBV5-1 and TRBJ2-2, is KAGVTQTPRYLIKTRGQQVTLSCSPISGHRSVSWYQQTPGQGLQFLFEYFSETQRNKGNFPGRFSGRQFSNSRSEMNVSTLELGDSALYLCASSLALAGNTGELFFGEGSRLTVL.